Only a few counts were recorded for the clone carrying this TCR beta chain. Its antigen is still unknown. Measured with immunoSEQ multiplex PCR; TCRdb has only the in-frame clones, and not every one. Here the sample spans tens of thousands of clones, 85% being singletons. The entry originates in a study of T cell responses to AZD1222 COVID-19 vaccine. Findings and limits, study-wide: Dominant at 160-218 and 743-854, vaccine-associated CD4 TCRs also spanned spike.

Germline CDR1 and CDR2: LNHDA and SQIVND (reference sequence). This CDR3 comprises 15 residues. The V gene lost 3 bases and the J gene lost 0 bases, with 6 bases spanning the gap. This chain joins TRBV19 and TRBJ1-6; D gene uncertain. This sequence was found in an adult in good health. Specimen: peripheral blood, collected on day 0 of MenACWY control vaccination. The CDR3 spells CASSIGYSYNSPLHF. CDR3 nucleotides: TGTGCCAGTAGTATCGGATACTCCTATAATTCACCCCTCCACTTT.